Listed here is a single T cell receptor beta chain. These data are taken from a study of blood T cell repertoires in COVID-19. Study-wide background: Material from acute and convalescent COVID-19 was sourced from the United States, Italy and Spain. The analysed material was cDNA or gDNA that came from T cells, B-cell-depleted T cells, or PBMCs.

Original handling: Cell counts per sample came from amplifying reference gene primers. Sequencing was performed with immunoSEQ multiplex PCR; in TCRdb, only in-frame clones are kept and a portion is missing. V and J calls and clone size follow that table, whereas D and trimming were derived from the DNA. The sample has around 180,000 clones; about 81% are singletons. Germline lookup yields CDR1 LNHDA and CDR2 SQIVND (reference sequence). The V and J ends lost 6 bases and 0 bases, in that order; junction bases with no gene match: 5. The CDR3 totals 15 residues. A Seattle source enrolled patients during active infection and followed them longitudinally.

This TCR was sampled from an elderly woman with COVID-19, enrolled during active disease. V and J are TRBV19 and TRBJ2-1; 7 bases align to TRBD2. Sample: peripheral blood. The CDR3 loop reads CASSLAASSYNEQFF. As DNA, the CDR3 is TGTGCCAGTAGCCTAGCGGCGAGCTCCTACAATGAGCAGTTCTTC.